These 32 T cell receptor beta chains share one sample of origin, sequenced in a study of cytomegalovirus exposure and HLA in healthy donors. The study ran its PCR with 60 Vbeta and 13 Jbeta primers. Some clones are missing from TCRdb's copy, which holds only in-frame ones; the method was immunoSEQ multiplex PCR. The sample totals around 140,000 clones. What was sequenced was PBMCs. The receptors come from a male donor in good health and CMV-seronegative.

Here the CDR3 reads CASSLMDSGYTF. DNA for the CDR3: TGCGCCAGCAGCTTGATGGACAGTGGCTACACCTTC. The chain combines TRBV5-1 with TRBJ1-2, with D possibly being TRBD1 (6 bases). CDR3 length: 12 residues. Germline CDR1 SGHRS, CDR2 YFSETQ. V lost 1 base and J lost 7, with 8 bases in between.

The chain uses TRBV5-6 and TRBJ1-6; TRBD1 matches at 7 bases. CDR1 and CDR2 from the germline V gene are SGHDT and YYEEEE. V shed 4 bases, J shed 7 bases, and the junction held 20 bases outside the gene matches. The CDR3 sequence is 19 residues long. The CDR3: CASSPKEDRTHMVNSPLHF. The CDR3 DNA reads TGTGCCAGCAGCCCGAAGGAGGACAGGACCCATATGGTGAATTCACCCCTCCACTTT.

The chain joins TRBV5-1 to TRBJ1-1; no firm D call. The CDR3 extends over 14 amino acids. Germline V gene data show CDR1 as SGHRS and CDR2 as YFSETQ. The V and J ends lost 3 bases and 3 bases respectively, with 12 bases between them. Here the CDR3 reads CASSSGSSDTEAFF. The CDR3, as DNA: TGCGCCAGCAGCTCCGGGAGTAGCGACACTGAAGCTTTCTTT. The full variable domain, with the rest looked up from reference TRBV5-1 and TRBJ1-1, is KAGVTQTPRYLIKTRGQQVTLSCSPISGHRSVSWYQQTPGQGLQFLFEYFSETQRNKGNFPGRFSGRQFSNSRSEMNVSTLELGDSALYLCASSSGSSDTEAFFGQGTRLTVV.

The chain has TRBV7-6 and TRBJ1-1, with TRBD1 as a possible D gene (5 bases). The V end lost 5 bases, the J end lost 6 bases, and 16 bases lay between the germline ends. Per the germline V gene, CDR1 is SGHVS and CDR2 is FNYEAQ. This CDR3 spans 14 amino acids. The chain's CDR3 is CASSTGPLAAEAFF. The DNA for the CDR3 is TGTGCCAGCAGCACGGGACCATTAGCGGCTGAAGCTTTCTTT.

The rearrangement uses TRBV2 and TRBJ1-5, with D possibly TRBD1 on 6 matching bases. CDR1 is SNHLY, CDR2 FYNNEI, per germline. The CDR3 runs to 15 residues. Trimming shortened V by 6 bases and J by 1 base, and 13 bases separated the two germline ends. CDR3 protein: CASRETGGSNQPQHF. CDR3 DNA sequence: TGTGCCAGCAGGGAGACAGGAGGAAGCAATCAGCCCCAGCATTTT. Full variable domain (outside the CDR3, taken from reference TRBV2 and TRBJ1-5): EPEVTQTPSHQVTQMGQEVILRCVPISNHLYFYWYRQILGQKVEFLVSFYNNEISEKSEIFDDQFSVERPDGSNFTLKIRSTKLEDSAMYFCASRETGGSNQPQHFGDGTRLSIL.

This chain joins TRBV5-1 and TRBJ2-7, with D tentatively TRBD2 (6 bases). CDR3 length: 16 amino acids. V lost 6 bases and J lost 5, with 24 bases in between. Germline loops: CDR1 SGHRS, CDR2 YFSETQ. The CDR3 DNA follows: TGCGCCAGCACCGGGGAACGAGGGAGGTGGAGACACGAGCAGTACTTC. Its translation: CASTGERGRWRHEQYF.

The chain combines TRBV6-5 with TRBJ1-1, with D possibly matching TRBD1 (6 bases). CDR1 is MNHEY, CDR2 SVGAGI, per germline. This CDR3 has 15 residues. The CDR3 DNA is TGTCGCACGAGAACAGGGAAGTTAGGGAACACTGAAGCTTTCTTT. It yields the protein CRTRTGKLGNTEAFF.

The rearrangement uses TRBV27 and TRBJ2-6, with D possibly being TRBD2 (7 bases). Trimming cost V 7 bases and J 3 bases, with 13 bases left between them. The CDR3 spans 15 residues. The germline CDR1 and CDR2 sequences are MNHEY and SMNVEV (reference sequence). CDR3 sequence: CASKLGGVGANVLTF. As DNA, the CDR3 is TGTGCCAGCAAATTAGGGGGGGTTGGGGCCAACGTCCTGACTTTC. Full variable domain (outside the CDR3, taken from reference TRBV27 and TRBJ2-6): EAQVTQNPRYLITVTGKKLTVTCSQNMNHEYMSWYRQDPGLGLRQIYYSMNVEVTDKGDVPEGYKVSRKEKRNFPLILESPSPNQTSLYFCASKLGGVGANVLTFGAGSRLTVL.

The rearrangement links TRBV9 to TRBJ2-4; a possible D gene is TRBD1 (7 bases). CDR3 length equals 18 residues. Trimming took off 6 bases at V and 7 bases at J, with 29 bases between the two ends. The V gene's germline CDR1 is SGDLS and CDR2 YYNGEE. CDR3 sequence: CASTLGGGGDGVGNIQYF. For the CDR3, the DNA is TGTGCCAGCACCTTGGGCGGAGGGGGCGATGGAGTGGGTAACATTCAGTACTTC.

The chain is built from TRBV5-8 and TRBJ1-5; D unclear. The V end was cut by 1 base, the J end by 6 bases, with 8 bases between. The CDR3 has 13 residues. The germline gives CDR1 SGHTS, CDR2 YDEGEE. For the CDR3, the DNA is TGTGCCAGCAGCTTGTTATCCCTTCAGCCCCAGCATTTT. Amino acids: CASSLLSLQPQHF.

This chain joins TRBV19 and TRBJ2-1; a weak D match, TRBD2 (7 bases). Between the trimmed V and J ends, which lost 3 bases and 5 bases, there was a span of 17 bases. Germline CDR1 LNHDA, CDR2 SQIVND (reference sequence). The CDR3 consists of 16 residues. This CDR3 reads CASSIRGREKNNEQFF. CDR3 DNA sequence: TGTGCCAGTAGTATTCGGGGGCGGGAGAAGAACAATGAGCAGTTCTTC.

The V call is TRBV5-1, the J call TRBJ2-2; 11 bases match TRBD1. Germline V lookup: CDR1 SGHRS, CDR2 YFSETQ. The length of the CDR3 is 17 residues. The J segment lost 7 bases and the V segment lost 6 bases, leaving 14 bases of the junction unmatched. CDR3 in DNA: TGCGCCAGCACCTACAGGGCCGGGACAGGGGGTCACGGGGAGCTGTTTTTT. Protein: CASTYRAGTGGHGELFF.

The genes are TRBV7-3 and TRBJ1-2; 9 bases are a match to TRBD1. Germline CDR1 is SGHTA and CDR2 is FQGTGA. The CDR3 runs to 15 residues. V trimming: 5 bases; J trimming: 4 bases; junction bases outside the gene matches: 8. The CDR3 sequence: CASSASGTGIYGYTF. CDR3 DNA: TGTGCCAGCAGCGCTTCCGGGACAGGGATCTATGGCTACACCTTC.

This chain uses TRBV9 with TRBJ1-5; D is perhaps TRBD1 (6 bases). The CDR3 is 16 amino acids. Trimming shortened V by 0 bases and J by 1 base, and 11 bases separated the two germline ends. Germline V gene data show CDR1 as SGDLS and CDR2 as YYNGEE. CDR3: CASSVGSGVSNQPQHF. The CDR3 DNA follows: TGTGCCAGCAGCGTAGGATCAGGGGTCAGCAATCAGCCCCAGCATTTT.

The chain employs TRBV5-1 and TRBJ2-5, with 16 bases that match TRBD2. Germline CDR1 SGHRS, CDR2 YFSETQ. Losses at the gene ends were 3 bases for V and 3 bases for J; bases not matched to a gene: 5. This CDR3 is 17 amino acids long. CDR3 protein: CASSSSGTSGGEETQYF. Written as DNA, the CDR3 is TGCGCCAGCAGCTCCTCCGGGACTAGCGGGGGGGAAGAGACCCAGTACTTC.

The chain is built from TRBV25-1 and TRBJ2-5, with 13 bases aligning to TRBD2. The CDR3 consists of 17 residues. Germline loops: CDR1 MGHDK, CDR2 SYGVNS. The V segment lost 5 bases and the J segment 1 base; nucleotides outside the gene matches: 7. The CDR3 reads CASSRPTSGGVQETQYF. The CDR3 region has the DNA TGTGCCAGCAGTCGACCTACTAGCGGGGGGGTCCAAGAGACCCAGTACTTC.

The chain is built from TRBV18 and TRBJ1-1; weak D call: TRBD1 (5 bases). Trimming shortened V by 3 bases and J by 4 bases, and 12 bases separated the two germline ends. CDR1 is KGHSH and CDR2 is LQKENI in the germline V gene. The CDR3 spans 14 residues. CDR3: CASSPVARVTEAFF. The CDR3, as DNA: TGTGCCAGCTCACCGGTCGCCAGGGTCACTGAAGCTTTCTTT.

The chain has TRBV2 and TRBJ2-1; D gene uncertain. This CDR3 is built from 11 residues. V was pared by 5 bases and J by 7 bases, with 6 bases between. Looked up from germline, CDR1 is SNHLY and CDR2 is FYNNEI. CDR3 DNA: TGTGCCAGCAGTCCTCTTAATGAGCAGTTCTTC. It translates to CASSPLNEQFF.

The chain uses TRBV6-5 and TRBJ1-2, with a weak D call TRBD1 (5 bases). V was cut by 2 bases and J by 8 bases, with 12 bases left in between. The CDR3 is made up of 13 amino acids. CDR1 is MNHEY and CDR2 is SVGAGI in the germline V gene. This chain's CDR3 is CASSYGGKGGYTF. DNA for the CDR3: TGTGCCAGCAGTTACGGGGGGAAGGGAGGCTACACCTTC.

The chain carries TRBV30 and TRBJ1-6; TRBD1 matches at 9 bases. Per the germline V gene, CDR1 is GTSNPN and CDR2 is SVGIG (reference sequence). J lost 7 bases, V lost 5 bases, and 3 bases had no gene match. The CDR3 loop spans 13 amino acids. The CDR3 sequence: CAWDDRGNSPLHF. The CDR3 nucleotides are TGTGCCTGGGACGACAGGGGGAATTCACCCCTCCACTTT.

The chain uses TRBV19 and TRBJ2-1; TRBD1 aligns across 8 bases. With 10 bases clipped from V and 6 bases from J, the junction kept 14 bases outside the gene matches. The CDR3 loop spans 15 amino acids. Germline lookup yields CDR1 LNHDA and CDR2 SQIVND (reference sequence). CDR3 sequence reads: CATDPGTGRSNEQFF. The CDR3 DNA sequence: TGTGCCACCGACCCCGGGACAGGAAGGTCCAATGAGCAGTTCTTC.

The chain links TRBV6-5 to TRBJ2-7; D is uncertain. V was pared by 1 base and J by 1 base, with 11 bases between. This CDR3 contains 15 residues. The germline CDR1 and CDR2 sequences are MNHEY and SVGAGI. The CDR3 coding sequence is TGTGCCAGCAGTTACTTAAGGCAGGCTTCCTACGAGCAGTACTTC. It translates to CASSYLRQASYEQYF.

The chain carries TRBV6-9 and TRBJ1-5, with 10 bases lining up with TRBD1. Germline values: CDR1 MNHGY, CDR2 SVAAGI. The CDR3 covers 17 residues. Trimming at V came to 2 bases and at J to 6 bases, leaving 10 bases not matched to a gene. CDR3 DNA sequence: TGTGCCAGCAGTTATCCTATCGGCAGGACAGGGGGTCAGCCCCAGCATTTT. It yields the protein CASSYPIGRTGGQPQHF.

The chain combines TRBV10-2 with TRBJ2-2; D may be TRBD2 (6 bases). The CDR3 totals 15 residues. Germline CDR1 WSHSY, CDR2 SAAADI. V gave up 4 bases and J gave up 5 bases, with 14 bases separating them. The CDR3 region has the DNA TGCGCCAGCAGTGCGACGGGAGTGGGAACCGGGGAGCTGTTTTTT. Translated: CASSATGVGTGELFF.

V is TRBV28 and J is TRBJ2-7; tentative D call: TRBD1 (6 bases). The germline gives CDR1 MDHEN, CDR2 SYDVKM. This CDR3 is built from 14 residues. The V end lost 7 bases, the J end lost 6 bases, and 19 bases lay between the germline ends. CDR3 sequence: CASTGDGTISEQYF. The CDR3 coding sequence is TGTGCCAGCACAGGGGACGGGACGATCAGCGAGCAGTACTTC.

As to this clone: The junction differs from germline at one of its ends, possibly a read error. The J gene is TRBJ1-2, the V gene TRBV30; TRBD1 is a possible D gene (5 bases). The CDR3 consists of 13 residues. The V gene's germline CDR1 is GTSNPN and CDR2 SVGIG (reference sequence). DNA of the CDR3: TGTGCCTGGAGGGAGGGGACGAACTATGGCTGCACCTTC. It codes for CAWREGTNYGCTF.

The J gene is TRBJ2-7, the V gene TRBV27; 7 nucleotides line up with TRBD2. The CDR3 consists of 16 residues. From germline, CDR1 is MNHEY and CDR2 SMNVEV (reference sequence). The V and J ends lost 0 bases and 1 base, in that order; junction bases with no gene match: 6. Here the CDR3 reads CASSLSEGLSSYEQYF. The CDR3 DNA follows: TGTGCCAGCAGTTTATCGGAGGGACTATCTTCCTACGAGCAGTACTTC.

The rearrangement links TRBV18 to TRBJ1-2; D possibly corresponds to TRBD1 (6 bases). The germline V gene has CDR1 KGHSH and CDR2 LQKENI. Trimming cost V 2 bases and J 3 bases, with 13 bases left between them. The CDR3 is made up of 15 amino acids. The CDR3 region has the DNA TGTGCCAGCTCACCAAGACAGGCCATCGACTATGGCTACACCTTC. Its protein product is CASSPRQAIDYGYTF.

The gene calls are TRBV7-8 and TRBJ2-5; D is ambiguous. The CDR3 spans 12 residues. The germline V and J ends were trimmed by 2 bases and 4 bases, with 5 bases remaining between them. Looked up from germline, CDR1 is SGHVS and CDR2 is FQNEAQ. The CDR3 is CASSLMRETQYF. CDR3 in DNA: TGTGCCAGCAGCTTAATGAGAGAGACCCAGTACTTC.

The rearrangement links TRBV30 to TRBJ1-2; 9 nucleotides agree with TRBD1. The CDR3 covers 15 residues. The V gene's germline CDR1 is GTSNPN and CDR2 SVGIG (reference sequence). V trimming: 4 bases; J trimming: 3 bases; junction bases outside the gene matches: 9. CDR3: CAWTGTGRSYYGYTF. The CDR3 DNA is TGTGCCTGGACCGGGACAGGGCGCTCCTACTATGGCTACACCTTC. The variable domain in full, completed from reference TRBV30 and TRBJ1-2, reads SQTIHQWPATLVQPVGSPLSLECTVEGTSNPNLYWYRQAAGRGLQLLFYSVGIGQISSEVPQNLSASRPQDRQFILSSKKLLLSDSGFYLCAWTGTGRSYYGYTFGSGTRLTVV.

The V call is TRBV4-1, the J call TRBJ1-2; D call uncertain. Germline V CDR1 and CDR2: MGHRA, YSYEKL. Trimming pared 0 bases from V and 4 bases from J, leaving 15 bases between. The CDR3 extends over 16 amino acids. The chain's CDR3 is CASSQEGRGLGYGYTF. In nucleotides, the CDR3 is TGCGCCAGCAGCCAAGAAGGGCGGGGATTAGGCTATGGCTACACCTTC.

As to this clone: This same CDR3 is encoded by further DNA sequences in the sample. The gene calls are TRBV6-5 and TRBJ2-7; 9 bases fit TRBD1. Germline CDR1 and CDR2: MNHEY and SVGAGI. This CDR3 spans 13 amino acids. V lost 2 bases and J lost 7; bases outside the gene matches: 3. The CDR3 region is CASSYGTGYEQYF. As DNA, the CDR3 is TGTGCCAGCAGTTACGGGACAGGGTATGAGCAGTACTTC.